These 10 T cell receptor beta chains originate from one sample sequenced in a study of OX40 agonist ivuxolimab in advanced cancers. Method: immunoSEQ multiplex PCR; TCRdb's copy keeps in-frame clones and lacks some. The repertoire holds 70,000 to 80,000 clones, around 89% seen once, with 0.75% to 1% in the top ten. The sequencing here drew on CD4+ or CD8+ T cells sorted from blood, taken in a trial of the OX40 agonist ivuxolimab. The receptors stem from an adult with an advanced solid tumor such as melanoma, head and neck, liver or kidney cancer.

The rearrangement uses TRBV27 and TRBJ1-5; D unresolved. Germline CDR1 MNHEY, CDR2 SMNVEV (reference sequence). CDR3 size: 13 residues. V lost 6 bases, J lost 7 bases, and 13 bases lay in between. The CDR3 spells CASSQTTGQPQHF. The CDR3, as DNA: TGTGCCAGCAGCCAAACTACGGGGCAGCCCCAGCATTTT.

The chain links TRBV29-1 to TRBJ1-1, with a tentative D call TRBD1 (5 bases). This CDR3 contains 15 residues. CDR1 is SQVTM and CDR2 is ANQGSEA in the germline V gene. The V end was cut by 7 bases, the J end by 1 base, with 19 bases between. The CDR3 DNA reads as TGCAGCGCCGCTACGGGGGGGTCAGGGAACACTGAAGCTTTCTTT. Amino acids: CSAATGGSGNTEAFF.

The chain links TRBV7-3 to TRBJ2-3; D is uncertain. CDR1 and CDR2 (germline): SGHTA, FQGTGA. This CDR3 contains 15 residues. V lost 5 bases and J 0 bases, leaving 12 bases between the germline ends. The CDR3 DNA reads as TGTGCCAGCAGCCGCACCCCTTTTAGCACAGATACGCAGTATTTT. It translates to CASSRTPFSTDTQYF.

The chain recombines TRBV28 with TRBJ2-3; D is perhaps TRBD2 (6 bases). CDR1 MDHEN and CDR2 SYDVKM come from the germline V gene. The CDR3 totals 17 residues. V lost 5 bases and J 5 bases, leaving 23 bases between the germline ends. CDR3 amino acids: CASSLLGPGVFGDTQYF. In DNA form, the CDR3 reads TGTGCCAGCAGTCTCCTGGGCCCGGGAGTTTTTGGAGATACGCAGTATTTT.

The gene calls are TRBV11-2 and TRBJ1-6, with D uncertain. Germline CDR1 SGHAT, CDR2 FQNNGV. The CDR3 runs to 15 residues. The V and J ends lost 7 bases and 0 bases respectively, with 10 bases between them. CDR3 coding DNA: TGTGCCAGCAACTTGGCGAGCTCCTATAATTCACCCCTCCACTTT. Amino acids: CASNLASSYNSPLHF.

This sequence joins TRBV19 and TRBJ1-1, with a possible D match to TRBD1 (5 bases). Germline V gene lookup returns CDR1 LNHDA and CDR2 SQIVND (reference sequence). Trimming stripped 5 bases from V and 1 base from J, with 17 bases between. The CDR3 is made up of 16 amino acids. CDR3 loop: CASSSASARGNTEAFF. The DNA of the CDR3 is TGTGCCAGTAGTTCCGCTTCCGCGAGGGGGAACACTGAAGCTTTCTTT.

This chain connects TRBV25-1 to TRBJ1-6, with 7 bases aligning to TRBD1. Germline CDR1 is MGHDK and CDR2 is SYGVNS. The length of the CDR3 is 15 residues. V was pared by 6 bases and J by 7 bases, with 9 bases of the junction left unmatched. The CDR3, as DNA: TGTGCCAGCAGACCACAGGGGTGGCAAAATTCACCCCTCCACTTT. Translating it yields CASRPQGWQNSPLHF.

V gene TRBV16 combines with J gene TRBJ2-6; 10 positions agree with TRBD2. Germline V gene sequence: CDR1 KGHSY, CDR2 FQNENV. The J segment lost 0 bases and the V segment lost 4 bases, leaving 6 bases of the junction unmatched. This CDR3 has 18 amino acids. The CDR3 reads CASSPQAGGFSGANVLTF. CDR3 nucleotide sequence: TGTGCCAGCAGCCCCCAAGCGGGAGGGTTCTCTGGGGCCAACGTCCTGACTTTC.

The chain has TRBV4-1 and TRBJ2-3; D remains unclear. Germline CDR1 and CDR2: MGHRA and YSYEKL. Trimming pared 4 bases from V and 0 bases from J, leaving 17 bases between. The CDR3 spans 17 residues. CDR3 DNA sequence: TGCGCCAGCAGCCCGATGGACCCCCAAAGAAGCACAGATACGCAGTATTTT. This gives the protein CASSPMDPQRSTDTQYF.

The chain has TRBV4-2 and TRBJ2-3, with 13 bases fitting TRBD2. This CDR3 region has 18 residues. V lost 3 bases, J lost 0 bases, and 6 bases stayed unmatched. Germline CDR1 is LGHNA and CDR2 is YNFKEQ. The CDR3, as DNA: TGTGCCAGCAGCCAGACTAGCGGGAGGCACCCTAGCACAGATACGCAGTATTTT. The encoded protein is CASSQTSGRHPSTDTQYF.